Sequencing of this T cell receptor (beta chain) was carried out in a study of cytomegalovirus exposure and HLA in healthy donors. Study-wide findings and caveats: As immune exposure information, only CMV serostatus was available. It was reported in a later analysis that an Asian-associated ancestry cluster showed fewer N-insertions than the approximately 690-donor mean. Prior analysis indicated that the majority of TCR beta V segments exhibited productivity approximately 87% or approximately 30% of the time.

As to this clone: Its antigen is still unknown.

As for the donors, each was a healthy bone marrow donor. Germline V gene data show CDR1 as MNHNY and CDR2 as SVGAGI (reference sequence). Trimming took 2 bases from V and 9 from J; bases not matched to a gene: 13. The CDR3 runs to 16 residues. 60 Vbeta and 13 Jbeta primers were used in PCR. TCRdb keeps only in-frame clones here, not all; method: immunoSEQ multiplex PCR. This sample has about 250,000 clones, with approximately 80% found just once. V is TRBV6-6 and J is TRBJ1-5; 7 bases are shared with TRBD1. Material: PBMCs. The receptor was derived from a girl aged 2-10 years in good health and CMV-seronegative. The CDR3 DNA is TGTGCCAGCAGTTACGCAGGGACAGACCCAGGGTGGCCCCAGCATTTT. Protein product: CASSYAGTDPGWPQHF.